Following are 4 T cell receptor beta chains from one sample sequenced in a study of cytomegalovirus exposure and HLA in healthy donors. The method was immunoSEQ multiplex PCR; TCRdb's version includes in-frame clones alone and lacks a portion of them. The table lists about 63,000 clones, more than 80% of them singletons, with more than 0.95% in the top ten. Sample: PBMCs. The receptor source for this set is a woman younger than 35 in good health and CMV-seronegative.

The gene calls are TRBV5-1 and TRBJ2-5, with D possibly being TRBD1 (6 bases). CDR1 and CDR2 from the germline V gene are SGHRS and YFSETQ. Deletions cut 3 bases from V and 4 bases from J, with 13 bases between. The CDR3 consists of 14 residues. The CDR3 nucleotides are TGCGCCAGCAGCTCAATCTACAGGGCAGAGACCCAGTACTTC. Translating it yields CASSSIYRAETQYF.

The gene calls are TRBV19 and TRBJ2-5; the match to TRBD1 covers 11 bases. V was pared by 7 bases and J by 1 base, with 2 bases of the junction left unmatched. The CDR3 consists of 14 residues. The germline CDR1 and CDR2 sequences are LNHDA and SQIVND (reference sequence). CDR3 sequence (DNA): TGTGCCAGTACCGGGACAGGGGGCCAAGAGACCCAGTACTTC. Its translation is CASTGTGGQETQYF. Drawing the rest from reference TRBV19 and TRBJ2-5, the complete variable domain is DGGITQSPKYLFRKEGQNVTLSCEQNLNHDAMYWYRQDPGQGLRLIYYSQIVNDFQKGDIAEGYSVSREKKESFPLTVTSAQKNPTAFYLCASTGTGGQETQYFGPGTRLLVL.

This clone showed up just a few times. This sequence joins TRBV27 and TRBJ2-1; 11 nucleotides agree with TRBD2. Germline loops: CDR1 MNHEY, CDR2 SMNVEV (reference sequence). Trimming at V came to 4 bases and at J to 5 bases, leaving 7 bases not matched to a gene. The CDR3 contains 16 residues. The CDR3 reads CASSSIGTSGNNEQFF. DNA of the CDR3: TGTGCCAGCAGTTCTATAGGGACTAGCGGTAACAATGAGCAGTTCTTC.

The chain links TRBV2 to TRBJ2-2, with D maybe TRBD1 (6 bases). Germline values: CDR1 SNHLY, CDR2 FYNNEI. This CDR3 comprises 14 residues. V was cut by 7 bases and J by 0 bases, with 9 bases left in between. CDR3 protein: CASKGGPNTGELFF. As DNA, the CDR3 is TGTGCCAGCAAAGGGGGACCGAACACCGGGGAGCTGTTTTTT.